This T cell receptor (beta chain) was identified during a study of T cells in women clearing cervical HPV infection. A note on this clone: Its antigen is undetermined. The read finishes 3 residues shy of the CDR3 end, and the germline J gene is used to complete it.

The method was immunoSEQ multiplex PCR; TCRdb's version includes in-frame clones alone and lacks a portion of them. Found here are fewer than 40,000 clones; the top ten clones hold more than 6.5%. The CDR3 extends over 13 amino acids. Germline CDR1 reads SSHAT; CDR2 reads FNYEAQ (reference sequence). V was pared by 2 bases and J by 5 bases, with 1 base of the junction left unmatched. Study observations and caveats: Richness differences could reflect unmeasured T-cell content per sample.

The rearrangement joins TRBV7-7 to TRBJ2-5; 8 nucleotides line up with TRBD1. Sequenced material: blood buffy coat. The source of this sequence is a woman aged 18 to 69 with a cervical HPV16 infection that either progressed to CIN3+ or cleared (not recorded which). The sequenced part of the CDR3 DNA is TGTGCCAGCAGCTTAAACAGGGGGGAGACC. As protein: CASSLNRGET. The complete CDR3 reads CASSLNRGETQYF.